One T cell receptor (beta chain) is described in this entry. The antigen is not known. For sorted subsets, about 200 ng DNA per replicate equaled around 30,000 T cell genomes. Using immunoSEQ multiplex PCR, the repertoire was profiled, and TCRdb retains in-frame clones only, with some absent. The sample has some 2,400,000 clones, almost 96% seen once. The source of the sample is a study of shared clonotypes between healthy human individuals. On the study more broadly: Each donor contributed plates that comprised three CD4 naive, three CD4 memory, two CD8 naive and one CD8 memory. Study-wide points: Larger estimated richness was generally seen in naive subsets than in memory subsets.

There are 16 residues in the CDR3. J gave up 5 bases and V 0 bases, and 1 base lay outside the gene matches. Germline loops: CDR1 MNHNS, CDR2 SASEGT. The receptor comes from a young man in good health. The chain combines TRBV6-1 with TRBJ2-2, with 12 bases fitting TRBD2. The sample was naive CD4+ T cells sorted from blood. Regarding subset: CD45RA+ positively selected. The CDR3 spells CASSEAGLAGTGELFF. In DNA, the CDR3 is TGTGCCAGCAGTGAAGCGGGACTAGCGGGTACCGGGGAGCTGTTTTTT.